The 31 T cell receptor beta chains given below trace back to one sample, sequenced in a study of T cell responses to AZD1222 COVID-19 vaccine. Libraries were prepared by immunoSEQ multiplex PCR; TCRdb keeps only in-frame clonotypes and omits some of them. The repertoire consists of around 130,000 clones, with approximately 90% occurring once and the leading ten covering about 3%. The input for sequencing was peripheral blood, taken on day 0 of AZD1222 vaccination. The receptors originated from an adult in good health.

The chain joins TRBV11-2 to TRBJ1-1, with D perhaps matching TRBD1 (5 bases). Trimming removed 1 base from V and 9 bases from J, with 6 bases in between. Germline loops: CDR1 SGHAT, CDR2 FQNNGV. CDR3 length: 11 amino acids. The CDR3 DNA sequence: TGTGCCAGCAGCTTAGGGGACCAAGCTTTCTTT. Translation gives CASSLGDQAFF.

The gene calls are TRBV7-2 and TRBJ2-3, with TRBD1 matching 9 bases. The CDR3 covers 16 residues. The germline gives CDR1 SGHTA, CDR2 FQGNSA. The trim removed 5 bases at V and 2 bases at J, leaving 8 bases unmatched. CDR3 nucleotides: TGTGCCAGCAGCCTTTTTAGGACAGGGGCCACAGATACGCAGTATTTT. This gives the protein CASSLFRTGATDTQYF.

This clone was seen more than once but under ten times. J is TRBJ2-1 and V is TRBV9; 8 nucleotides align to TRBD2. V was clipped by 4 bases and J by 6 bases; unmatched bases: 6. The CDR3 extends over 14 amino acids. CDR1 SGDLS and CDR2 YYNGEE come from the germline V gene. CDR3 protein: CASSPGGPANEQFF. The CDR3 region has the DNA TGTGCCAGCAGCCCGGGGGGGCCGGCCAATGAGCAGTTCTTC.

V and J are TRBV6-2 or TRBV6-3 and TRBJ2-6, with TRBD1 identical over 12 bases. The CDR3 extends over 17 amino acids. Germline CDR1 reads MNHEY; CDR2 reads SVGEGT. Trimming at V came to 6 bases and at J to 2 bases, leaving 5 bases not matched to a gene. CDR3 nucleotides: TGTGCCAGCAGCCTGGGACAGGGGGCGACTGGGGCCAACGTCCTGACTTTC. This translates into CASSLGQGATGANVLTF.

The genes are TRBV3-1 (or the pseudogene TRBV3-2) and TRBJ1-2; TRBD1 matches at 8 bases. This CDR3 region has 16 residues. J was trimmed by 6 bases and V by 1 base; bases with no gene match: 10. CDR1 and CDR2 (germline): LGHDT, YNNKEL (reference sequence). The CDR3 nucleotides read TGTGCCAGCAGCCAAGGACAGGGGAGAGTGGCGAATGGCTACACCTTC. Its protein product is CASSQGQGRVANGYTF.

This sequence joins TRBV27 and TRBJ1-5; 7 nucleotides match TRBD1. CDR3 length: 14 amino acids. Germline CDR1 is MNHEY and CDR2 is SMNVEV (reference sequence). With 8 bases clipped from V and 7 bases from J, the junction kept 11 bases outside the gene matches. CDR3: CASSNLRQGQPQHF. The DNA for the CDR3 is TGTGCCAGCTCAAATCTCAGACAGGGACAGCCCCAGCATTTT.

This clone was recorded once. V gene TRBV30 combines with J gene TRBJ1-1, with 8 bases that match TRBD1. The V and J ends lost 8 bases and 6 bases, in that order; junction bases with no gene match: 11. Germline CDR1 is GTSNPN and CDR2 is SVGIG (reference sequence). This CDR3 comprises 13 residues. The CDR3 bases are TGTGCCCGGGGGGTACAGGGGGGACCTGAAGCTTTCTTT. Its translation: CARGVQGGPEAFF.

The chain's CDR3 is CASSLETATDTQYF. CDR3 in DNA: TGTGCCAGCAGCTTAGAGACAGCTACAGATACGCAGTATTTT. V gene TRBV13 combines with J gene TRBJ2-3, with D maybe TRBD1 (5 bases). The CDR3 sequence is 14 residues long. Trimming cost V 1 base and J 3 bases, with 8 bases left between them. The germline V gene encodes CDR1 PRHDT and CDR2 FYEKMQ (reference sequence).

CDR3 DNA sequence: TGTGCCAGCAGGATATCAGGGGTTACTGAAGCTTTCTTT. Translation gives CASRISGVTEAFF. This rearrangement joins TRBV27 to TRBJ1-1, with D possibly being TRBD1 (6 bases). Germline V CDR1 and CDR2: MNHEY, SMNVEV (reference sequence). Trimming shortened V by 6 bases and J by 5 bases, and 13 bases separated the two germline ends. The CDR3 loop spans 13 amino acids.

V and J are TRBV6-2 or TRBV6-3 and TRBJ1-4; 7 bases are shared with TRBD1. Looked up from germline, CDR1 is MNHEY and CDR2 is SVGEGT. With 0 bases clipped from V and 2 bases from J, the junction kept 6 bases outside the gene matches. There are 17 residues in the CDR3. CDR3 in DNA: TGTGCCAGCAGTTACTCCGACAGGGTGGAGACTAATGAAAAACTGTTTTTT. This sequence encodes CASSYSDRVETNEKLFF.

The J gene is TRBJ2-5, the V gene TRBV4-3, with D possibly TRBD1 on 5 matching bases. Germline V gives CDR1 LGHNA, CDR2 YSLEER. This CDR3 comprises 15 residues. V was cut by 4 bases and J by 5 bases, with 17 bases left in between. Here the CDR3 reads CASSRQAGNQETQYF. CDR3 in DNA: TGCGCCAGCAGCCGTCAAGCAGGGAATCAGGAGACCCAGTACTTC.

The chain has TRBV29-1 and TRBJ1-4; D gene uncertain. Trimming removed 3 bases at V and 8 bases at J, with 10 bases between. Germline CDR1 SQVTM, CDR2 ANQGSEA. The CDR3 has 12 amino acids. In nucleotides, the CDR3 is TGCAGCGTTGACAGCCCTAGGGAAAAACTGTTTTTT. This gives the protein CSVDSPREKLFF. The variable domain in full, completed from reference TRBV29-1 and TRBJ1-4, reads SAVISQKPSRDICQRGTSLTIQCQVDSQVTMMFWYRQQPGQSLTLIATANQGSEATYESGFVIDKFPISRPNLTFSTLTVSNMSPEDSSIYLCSVDSPREKLFFGSGTQLSVL.

This clone showed up just once. V usage is TRBV3-1 (or the pseudogene TRBV3-2) and J usage is TRBJ2-7, with TRBD1 as a possible D gene (6 bases). Per the germline V gene, CDR1 is LGHDT and CDR2 is YNNKEL (reference sequence). Trimming removed 4 bases at V and 4 bases at J, with 14 bases between. The CDR3 covers 14 residues. This CDR3 reads CASSPRQGRYEQYF. CDR3 nucleotides: TGTGCCAGCAGCCCCCGGCAGGGGAGATACGAGCAGTACTTC.

The chain uses TRBV13 and TRBJ2-5; 8 bases match TRBD1. CDR1 and CDR2 (germline): PRHDT, FYEKMQ (reference sequence). Losses at the gene ends were 5 bases for V and 3 bases for J; bases not matched to a gene: 8. CDR3 length equals 15 residues. The CDR3, as DNA: TGTGCCAGCAGCGCCCGGACAGGGTCCGAAGAGACCCAGTACTTC. It encodes CASSARTGSEETQYF.

This chain connects TRBV29-1 to TRBJ1-2, with D unclear. This CDR3 is built from 12 residues. Germline CDR1 SQVTM, CDR2 ANQGSEA. Trimming shortened V by 3 bases and J by 5 bases, and 10 bases separated the two germline ends. CDR3 nucleotide sequence: TGCAGCGTTGACGACAACCGGTATGGCTACACCTTC. It codes for CSVDDNRYGYTF.

The V call is TRBV9, the J call TRBJ1-4; 9 nucleotides agree with TRBD1. The CDR3 is 15 amino acids. CDR1 is SGDLS and CDR2 is YYNGEE in the germline V gene. Trimming removed 5 bases from V and 3 bases from J; junction bases left unmatched: 5. The CDR3 here is CASSAGTGPNEKLFF. In DNA, the CDR3 is TGTGCCAGCAGTGCCGGGACAGGGCCTAATGAAAAACTGTTTTTT.

The CDR3, as DNA: TGTGCCAGCAGTCGGGGGACTTGGGAAAAACTGTTTTTT. Translating gives CASSRGTWEKLFF. The chain is built from TRBV6-5 and TRBJ1-4; TRBD1 might be the D (5 bases). This CDR3 is 13 amino acids long. From germline, CDR1 is MNHEY and CDR2 SVGAGI. Between the trimmed V and J ends, which lost 5 bases and 8 bases, there was a span of 12 bases.

The chain links TRBV5-1 to TRBJ1-1; D call uncertain. V was clipped by 2 bases and J by 3 bases, with 8 bases between them. The CDR3 is 13 amino acids. Germline-derived CDR1 and CDR2 are SGHRS and YFSETQ. CDR3 amino acids: CASSFDEDTEAFF. The DNA for the CDR3 is TGCGCCAGCAGCTTCGACGAGGACACTGAAGCTTTCTTT.

This sequence joins TRBV2 and TRBJ1-1, with D possibly matching TRBD1 (5 bases). Per the germline V gene, CDR1 is SNHLY and CDR2 is FYNNEI. The V and J ends lost 4 bases and 1 base respectively, with 10 bases between them. This CDR3 has 14 amino acids. The CDR3 here is CASSVVQENTEAFF. CDR3 nucleotides: TGTGCCAGCAGTGTTGTACAGGAGAACACTGAAGCTTTCTTT.

The chain combines TRBV2 with TRBJ1-2; D is ambiguous. This CDR3 contains 12 residues. Trimming cost V 4 bases and J 6 bases, with 9 bases left between them. Germline CDR1 reads SNHLY; CDR2 reads FYNNEI. CDR3 amino acids: CASSARADGYTF. CDR3 bases: TGTGCCAGCAGTGCCCGGGCTGATGGCTACACCTTC.

Details on this clone: This sample includes further DNA sequences coding for the same CDR3. This chain connects TRBV6-2 or TRBV6-3 to TRBJ1-2; perhaps TRBD1 as D (6 bases). The CDR3 covers 12 residues. CDR1 is MNHEY, CDR2 SVGEGT, per germline. V lost 5 bases to trimming and J lost 5 bases, with 9 bases between them. CDR3 sequence (DNA): TGTGCCAGCAGTGGCCAGGGGTATGGCTACACCTTC. Translated: CASSGQGYGYTF.

This chain connects TRBV5-5 to TRBJ1-1; D unresolved. V was pared by 2 bases and J by 4 bases, with 18 bases between. Germline assignment: CDR1 SGHKS and CDR2 YYEKEE (reference sequence). This CDR3 has 16 amino acids. The CDR3 DNA is TGTGCCAGCAGCTTCCAACCGGGTCCAAGGAGCACTGAAGCTTTCTTT. As protein: CASSFQPGPRSTEAFF. Together with reference TRBV5-5 and TRBJ1-1, the CDR3 gives the full variable domain: DAGVTQSPTHLIKTRGQQVTLRCSPISGHKSVSWYQQVLGQGPQFIFQYYEKEERGRGNFPDRFSARQFPNYSSELNVNALLLGDSALYLCASSFQPGPRSTEAFFGQGTRLTVV.

The rearrangement links TRBV4-3 to TRBJ2-5; no reliable D call. Per the germline V gene, CDR1 is LGHNA and CDR2 is YSLEER. The V end lost 0 bases, the J end lost 7 bases, and 9 bases lay between the germline ends. There are 13 residues in the CDR3. The CDR3 DNA sequence: TGCGCCAGCAGCCAAGATAGAAGATCGACCCAGTACTTC. Its translation: CASSQDRRSTQYF.

The chain recombines TRBV3-1 (or the pseudogene TRBV3-2) with TRBJ1-5; weak D call: TRBD1 (6 bases). Germline V gene lookup returns CDR1 LGHDT and CDR2 YNNKEL (reference sequence). The CDR3 covers 14 residues. The V and J ends lost 1 base and 7 bases respectively, with 11 bases between them. CDR3 nucleotide sequence: TGTGCCAGCAGCCAAGGTTGGGGGCAGCAGCCCCAGCATTTT. Translation gives CASSQGWGQQPQHF.

The V call is TRBV6-5, the J call TRBJ2-7, with 7 positions matching TRBD2. V dropped 6 bases and J dropped 0; count of bases not matched to a gene: 2. The CDR3 has 13 amino acids. Germline CDR1 MNHEY, CDR2 SVGAGI. CDR3 DNA sequence: TGTGCCAGCAGGGCTAGCGGCTCCTACGAGCAGTACTTC. It yields the protein CASRASGSYEQYF.

The chain combines TRBV7-2 with TRBJ2-3; maybe TRBD2 (7 bases). CDR1 is SGHTA and CDR2 is FQGNSA in the germline V gene. The V gene lost 2 bases and the J gene lost 3 bases, with 12 bases spanning the gap. The CDR3 extends over 15 amino acids. The CDR3 DNA sequence: TGTGCCAGCAGCTTACGGGGGGCCCCAACAGATACGCAGTATTTT. As protein: CASSLRGAPTDTQYF.

The chain recombines TRBV19 with TRBJ1-2; 9 bases fit TRBD1. The CDR3 totals 15 residues. Germline V gene sequence: CDR1 LNHDA, CDR2 SQIVND (reference sequence). After removal of 4 bases from V and 5 bases from J, the junction contained 8 bases not matched to a gene. The CDR3 sequence: CASSTRTGVWYGYTF. The CDR3 DNA sequence: TGTGCCAGTAGTACCCGGACAGGGGTATGGTATGGCTACACCTTC.

The chain combines TRBV2 with TRBJ1-2; D remains unclear. CDR3 length equals 13 residues. V was pared by 1 base and J by 4 bases, with 7 bases between. CDR1 is SNHLY and CDR2 is FYNNEI in the germline V gene. Here the CDR3 reads CASSEGTAYGYTF. CDR3 bases: TGTGCCAGCAGTGAAGGGACGGCCTATGGCTACACCTTC.

This clone was picked up one time. This sequence joins TRBV7-3 and TRBJ1-2; 7 positions agree with TRBD1. J gave up 0 bases and V 5 bases, and 3 bases lay outside the gene matches. The germline V gene encodes CDR1 SGHTA and CDR2 FQGTGA. The CDR3 runs to 14 residues. DNA of the CDR3: TGTGCCAGCAGCCAAGGGACAGCTAACTATGGCTACACCTTC. Protein sequence: CASSQGTANYGYTF.

The chain has TRBV5-1 and TRBJ2-3, with a possible D match to TRBD2 (6 bases). Germline V gene data show CDR1 as SGHRS and CDR2 as YFSETQ. The CDR3 totals 16 residues. Trimming shortened V by 0 bases and J by 0 bases, and 11 bases separated the two germline ends. The CDR3: CASSLGVAESTDTQYF. The CDR3 DNA is TGCGCCAGCAGCTTGGGAGTAGCGGAGAGCACAGATACGCAGTATTTT.

CDR3 in DNA: TGTGCCAGCAGCTTGACAGACTTGGGAGGCTACACCTTC. This sequence encodes CASSLTDLGGYTF. The rearrangement links TRBV7-2 to TRBJ1-2; D possibly corresponds to TRBD1 (5 bases). Trimming shortened V by 3 bases and J by 8 bases, and 13 bases separated the two germline ends. The CDR3 runs 13 residues. Germline CDR1 is SGHTA and CDR2 is FQGNSA.